Presented here are 23 T cell receptor beta chains from one specimen sequenced in a study of shared clonotypes between healthy human individuals. The data were produced by immunoSEQ multiplex PCR, yet TCRdb's version contains in-frame clones alone and is incomplete. Counted here are about 92,000 clones, around half occurring once; the ten biggest clones make up approximately 16%. Sequencing was performed on PBMCs. The receptors derive from a woman in her forties in good health. Some clones in this sample may be carry-over from other donors' samples.

J is TRBJ2-6 and V is TRBV6-1; D gene unclear. This CDR3 spans 17 amino acids. CDR1 is MNHNS and CDR2 is SASEGT in the germline V gene. Trimming pared 4 bases from V and 2 bases from J, leaving 15 bases between. CDR3 loop: CASSGRHTSAGANVLTF. The DNA of the CDR3 is TGTGCCAGCAGTGGGAGACATACTTCTGCTGGGGCCAACGTCCTGACTTTC.

This chain uses TRBV7-5 with TRBJ1-2; the table's D call of TRBD1 was not tested on the DNA. TRBV7-5 is a pseudogene segment. The CDR3 has 16 residues. The CDR3 here is CASSLAGGQRNYGYTF. For the CDR3, the DNA is TGTGCCAGCAGCCTGGCAGGGGGCCAGAGGAACTATGGCTACACCTTC.

The J gene is TRBJ1-3, the V gene TRBV5-4; the D is unclear. V was pared by 2 bases and J by 3 bases, with 9 bases between. The CDR3 has 14 amino acids. The germline V gene encodes CDR1 SGHNT and CDR2 YYREEE (reference sequence). CDR3 protein: CASSFPGFGNTIYF. The CDR3 nucleotides are TGTGCCAGCAGCTTTCCGGGGTTTGGAAACACCATATATTTT.

This clone was seen a handful of times. V usage is TRBV7-9 and J usage is TRBJ1-2; D is ambiguous. CDR3 length equals 14 residues. Germline CDR1 SEHNR, CDR2 FQNEAQ (reference sequence). Between the trimmed V and J ends, which lost 6 bases and 4 bases, there was a span of 15 bases. This chain's CDR3 is CASRPPSDLYGYTF. The CDR3 DNA reads TGTGCCAGCAGACCCCCATCCGATCTCTATGGCTACACCTTC. The whole variable domain, filled in from reference TRBV7-9 and TRBJ1-2, reads DTGVSQNPRHKITKRGQNVTFRCDPISEHNRLYWYRQTLGQGPEFLTYFQNEAQLEKSRLLSDRFSAERPKGSFSTLEIQRTEQGDSAMYLCASRPPSDLYGYTFGSGTRLTVV.

In its sample, this clone was seen once. As DNA, the CDR3 is TGTGCCAGCAGCCCTAGACAGGGGGCCGTCCTTCAGTACTTC. Protein: CASSPRQGAVLQYF. V usage is TRBV4-2 and J usage is TRBJ2-7; TRBD1 matches at 10 bases. CDR3 length equals 14 residues. In germline, CDR1 is LGHNA, CDR2 YNFKEQ. After removal of 4 bases from V and 10 bases from J, the junction contained 10 bases not matched to a gene.

In its sample, this clone was seen a few times. This chain uses TRBV6-1 with TRBJ2-7; 7 positions agree with TRBD1. There are 16 residues in the CDR3. Trimming cost V 3 bases and J 2 bases; bases outside gene matches: 10. Germline lookup yields CDR1 MNHNS and CDR2 SASEGT. The CDR3 coding sequence is TGTGCCAGCAGTGAGCCCCGACAGGGTATTACCTACGAGCAGTACTTC. The encoded protein is CASSEPRQGITYEQYF.

The chain recombines TRBV7-9 with TRBJ2-7; 7 bases match TRBD2. Germline V gene sequence: CDR1 SEHNR, CDR2 FQNEAQ (reference sequence). With 2 bases clipped from V and 6 bases from J, the junction kept 7 bases outside the gene matches. The CDR3 runs to 14 residues. The CDR3, as DNA: TGTGCCAGCAGCTTAAGAGGGAGGGCAGGCGAGCAGTACTTC. It encodes CASSLRGRAGEQYF. Supplemented by reference TRBV7-9 and TRBJ2-7, the full variable domain reads DTGVSQNPRHKITKRGQNVTFRCDPISEHNRLYWYRQTLGQGPEFLTYFQNEAQLEKSRLLSDRFSAERPKGSFSTLEIQRTEQGDSAMYLCASSLRGRAGEQYFGPGTRLTVT.

This clone was seen a single time. The chain joins TRBV21-1 to TRBJ1-1. TRBV21-1 is a recognized pseudogene. The CDR3 covers 17 residues. CDR3 in DNA: TGTGCCAGCAGCACCTCGTTGGGGTGCCCACCGAACACTGAAGCTTTCTTT. It translates to CASSTSLGCPPNTEAFF.

J is TRBJ2-3 and V is TRBV20-1, with 7 bases matching TRBD2. This CDR3 has 10 residues. CDR1 is DFQATT, CDR2 SNEGSKA, per germline (reference sequence). The CDR3 protein is CSGRRDTQYF. The CDR3 nucleotides read TGCAGCGGGAGGCGCGATACGCAGTATTTT.

The rearrangement links TRBV10-3 to TRBJ1-4; D remains ambiguous. V was cut by 4 bases and J by 7 bases, with 10 bases left in between. The CDR3 length is 13 residues. The germline V gene has CDR1 ENHRY and CDR2 SYGVKD. CDR3 amino acids: CAISGREGEKLFF. CDR3 in DNA: TGTGCCATCAGTGGGCGGGAGGGTGAAAAACTGTTTTTT.

The chain links TRBV13 to TRBJ2-7; D is ambiguous. Germline-derived CDR1 and CDR2 are PRHDT and FYEKMQ (reference sequence). The V and J ends lost 0 bases and 2 bases respectively, with 8 bases between them. The CDR3 consists of 14 residues. The CDR3 bases are TGTGCCAGCAGCTTAGGGGATCAGGCCTACGAGCAGTACTTC. Encoded protein: CASSLGDQAYEQYF.

The sample holds a few counts of this clone. The chain recombines TRBV19 with TRBJ2-7, with D possibly TRBD1 on 5 matching bases. V shed 7 bases and J shed 0 bases, with 10 bases lying between them. This CDR3 contains 13 residues. The germline V gene has CDR1 LNHDA and CDR2 SQIVND (reference sequence). This chain's CDR3 is CASKAGNSYEQYF. CDR3 nucleotides: TGTGCCAGTAAGGCAGGGAACTCCTACGAGCAGTACTTC.

This clone was found many times. The chain couples TRBV9 to TRBJ2-3; D not certain. Germline CDR1 is SGDLS and CDR2 is YYNGEE. The length of the CDR3 is 14 residues. Trimming took off 0 bases at V and 6 bases at J, with 11 bases between the two ends. CDR3 sequence (DNA): TGTGCCAGCAGCGTAGCCCTGCATAGGGATACGCAGTATTTT. The encoded protein is CASSVALHRDTQYF.

This clone was detected many times. For the CDR3, the DNA is TGTGCCAGCAGCCAAGAGGTGGGCTCCGCCTATGGCTACACCTTC. Translated: CASSQEVGSAYGYTF. V and J are TRBV14 and TRBJ1-2; no reliable D call. The CDR3 extends over 15 amino acids. Trimming pared 0 bases from V and 4 bases from J, leaving 12 bases between. The germline V gene encodes CDR1 SGHDN and CDR2 FVKESK.

The rearrangement uses TRBV19 and TRBJ2-7, with 8 bases matching TRBD2. The germline gives CDR1 LNHDA, CDR2 SQIVND (reference sequence). V dropped 2 bases and J dropped 2; count of bases not matched to a gene: 2. CDR3 length equals 14 residues. For the CDR3, the DNA is TGTGCCAGTAGTATACTAGCGGGCGCCTACGAGCAGTACTTC. It translates to CASSILAGAYEQYF.

The V and J genes are TRBV28 and TRBJ2-3; no definite D call. V lost 6 bases and J lost 0, with 7 bases in between. In germline, CDR1 is MDHEN, CDR2 SYDVKM. The CDR3 consists of 13 residues. CDR3 region: CASSTPSTDTQYF. The CDR3, as DNA: TGTGCCAGCAGCACTCCTAGCACAGATACGCAGTATTTT.

Comments on this clone: A single base is all that separates this from a far larger clone, so a read error is likely. The CDR3 region is CASSLSAVLYGYTF. CDR3 DNA sequence: TGTGCCAGCAGTTTATCGGCAGTACTCTATGGCTACACCTTC. The chain joins TRBV28 to TRBJ1-2; D remains unclear. This CDR3 comprises 14 residues. Germline V gene data show CDR1 as MDHEN and CDR2 as SYDVKM. The V end lost 1 base, the J end lost 4 bases, and 10 bases lay between the germline ends.

The rearrangement links TRBV4-1 to TRBJ2-7; no reliable D call. This CDR3 is built from 13 residues. The V gene's germline CDR1 is MGHRA and CDR2 YSYEKL. The V gene lost 3 bases and the J gene lost 4 bases, with 10 bases spanning the gap. The CDR3 here is CASSQGIKYEQYF. CDR3 bases: TGCGCCAGCAGCCAGGGCATTAAATACGAGCAGTACTTC.

The rearrangement uses TRBV4-3 and TRBJ2-7; D possibly corresponds to TRBD2 (6 bases). Germline V gene data show CDR1 as LGHNA and CDR2 as YSLEER. There are 14 residues in the CDR3. Trimming cost V 4 bases and J 0 bases, with 10 bases left between them. This chain's CDR3 is CASSRSGSSYEQYF. The CDR3 DNA follows: TGCGCCAGCAGCCGATCCGGGAGCTCCTACGAGCAGTACTTC.

This CDR3 is CAWSLIQGNQPQHF. The CDR3 DNA is TGTGCCTGGAGTCTCATACAGGGGAATCAGCCCCAGCATTTT. The chain joins TRBV30 to TRBJ1-5; TRBD1 matches 7 bases. The V gene end was trimmed by 2 bases and the J gene end by 4 bases; junction bases not matched to a gene: 5. The germline V gene encodes CDR1 GTSNPN and CDR2 SVGIG (reference sequence). CDR3 size: 14 residues.

The chain couples TRBV7-9 to TRBJ2-7, with 9 bases lining up with TRBD2. The V gene's germline CDR1 is SEHNR and CDR2 FQNEAQ (reference sequence). The V segment lost 1 base and the J segment 3 bases; nucleotides outside the gene matches: 7. The CDR3 loop spans 16 amino acids. CDR3 protein: CASSLVGLAGNYEQYF. The CDR3 DNA is TGTGCCAGCAGCTTAGTTGGCCTAGCGGGAAACTACGAGCAGTACTTC.

The table lists this clone with many counts. The chain has TRBV6-4 and TRBJ1-5; no clear D gene. The CDR3 totals 13 residues. Per germline, CDR1 MRHNA and CDR2 SNTAGT. Trimming pared 5 bases from V and 3 bases from J, leaving 8 bases between. CDR3 sequence: CASSSHHNQPQHF. DNA for the CDR3: TGTGCCAGCAGTTCACACCACAATCAGCCCCAGCATTTT.

The chain carries TRBV28 and TRBJ2-1; 7 bases fit TRBD1. Germline CDR1 is MDHEN and CDR2 is SYDVKM. The CDR3 length is 15 residues. Unmatched junction bases numbered 6, after V lost 5 bases and J lost 2 bases. CDR3 sequence: CASSGTGEPYNEQFF. The CDR3 DNA follows: TGTGCCAGCAGTGGTACAGGGGAACCCTACAATGAGCAGTTCTTC.